Sequencing of this T cell receptor beta chain was carried out in a study of graft-versus-host responses after intestinal transplantation. Study background: Induction with anti-thymocyte globulin, then tacrolimus and steroids for about 3 years, was given to all recipients.

Study-wide points: Some GvH clones appeared in ileal mucosa or blood before recipient bone marrow. The study associated peak circulating GvH clone levels with early post-transplant HvG declines. Patients with graft-donor T cell macrochimerism had high graft-versus-host to host-versus-graft clonal ratios in allografts.

Researchers processed graft tissue to release intraepithelial and lamina propria lymphocytes. Assay: immunoSEQ multiplex PCR; the TCRdb copy retains only in-frame clones and omits some. The sample carries 25,000 to 35,000 clones, 60% to 85% recorded once. This clone was found once. Its specificity is unknown. This CDR3 is built from 14 residues. Germline lookup yields CDR1 SNHLY and CDR2 FYNNEI. The V segment lost 8 bases and the J segment 0 bases; nucleotides outside the gene matches: 3. Sequencing used ileum tissue, obtained 98 days after intestinal transplantation. This clonotype originated in a human patient who received an intestinal transplant, so some T cells may come from the graft donor. The chain is built from TRBV2 and TRBJ1-4; TRBD1 aligns across 7 bases. The CDR3 sequence: CASADRATNEKLFF. CDR3 bases: TGTGCCAGCGCCGACAGGGCAACTAATGAAAAACTGTTTTTT.